The text below deals with one TCR beta chain. The antigen is not known. TCRdb's copy holds only in-frame clones and misses some; the assay was immunoSEQ multiplex PCR. The data show about 87,000 clones, with about 87% seen just once and 15% held by the top ten. Looked up from germline, CDR1 is SEHNR and CDR2 is FQNEAQ (reference sequence). The CDR3 sequence is 14 residues long. The V end lost 5 bases, the J end lost 3 bases, and 11 bases lay between the germline ends. This sample was taken from a study of siplizumab effects on memory and regulatory T cells. Study-wide results and caveats: No assignable naive or memory phenotype existed for roughly 80-97% of proliferating CD4+ or CD8+ clones.

The sample taken for sequencing was CD4+ T cells sorted from blood. The receptor was derived from a human donor in good health. The chain couples TRBV7-9 to TRBJ2-1; D is possibly TRBD1 (5 bases). The CDR3 loop reads CASSLGQGYNEQFF. Written as DNA, the CDR3 is TGTGCCAGCAGCCTCGGACAAGGCTACAATGAGCAGTTCTTC.